These 17 T cell receptor beta chains came from one sample sequenced in a study of blood T cell repertoires in COVID-19 (dated by TCRdb to about 2020). Receptors were amplified or captured by the immunoSEQ multiplex PCR assay. Drawn from immuneACCESS, this table holds only the in-frame rearrangements with V and J called that TCRdb kept. Clones are partly lost; checked studies trace under half to an unresolved V gene and leave the rest unexplained. This sample lists some 95,000 clones; around 80% were detected once. The ten top clones hold 8% to 9% of the sample. Sequencing input: peripheral blood. The receptors were sampled from a man aged 50 to 59 who had recovered from COVID-19.

V usage is TRBV5-1 and J usage is TRBJ1-4, with a possible D match to TRBD1 (6 bases). V gave up 4 bases and J gave up 6 bases, with 13 bases separating them. The CDR3 runs to 14 residues. Germline V gene data show CDR1 as SGHRS and CDR2 as YFSETQ. In DNA, the CDR3 is TGCGCCAGCAGCCTGCAGGGGAACTATGAAAAACTGTTTTTT. Its translation is CASSLQGNYEKLFF.

The sample holds a few counts of this clone. The genes are TRBV6-6 and TRBJ2-2, with 7 bases aligning to TRBD1. The CDR3 totals 17 residues. Germline assignment: CDR1 MNHNY and CDR2 SVGAGI (reference sequence). The trim removed 5 bases at V and 5 bases at J, leaving 14 bases unmatched. This chain's CDR3 is CASSRLRQGSRTGELFF. The CDR3 DNA is TGTGCCAGCAGTCGCCTCCGACAGGGAAGTAGAACCGGGGAGCTGTTTTTT.

The rearrangement uses TRBV9 and TRBJ2-5, with D maybe TRBD2 (5 bases). CDR3 length equals 15 residues. Trimming removed 5 bases at V and 1 base at J, with 15 bases between. Germline lookup yields CDR1 SGDLS and CDR2 YYNGEE. In nucleotides, the CDR3 is TGTGCCAGCAGGGCCCCCGGAGGCAGCCAAGAGACCCAGTACTTC. Encoded protein: CASRAPGGSQETQYF.

This chain uses TRBV19 with TRBJ2-4; 8 nucleotides align to TRBD1. The V gene end was trimmed by 3 bases and the J gene end by 6 bases; junction bases not matched to a gene: 1. CDR3 size: 13 residues. From germline, CDR1 is LNHDA and CDR2 SQIVND (reference sequence). The DNA of the CDR3 is TGTGCCAGTAGTATTGGACAGGGAAACATTCAGTACTTC. Residues: CASSIGQGNIQYF.

The chain is built from TRBV6-5 and TRBJ1-6, with TRBD1 matching over 8 bases. J gave up 8 bases and V 2 bases, and 8 bases lay outside the gene matches. Per germline, CDR1 MNHEY and CDR2 SVGAGI. The CDR3 length is 16 residues. CDR3 sequence: CASSYLGRGLDSPLHF. Here the CDR3 DNA reads TGTGCCAGCAGTTACCTAGGCAGGGGGCTGGATTCACCCCTCCACTTT.

The rearrangement uses TRBV18 and TRBJ1-2; 9 bases fit TRBD1. The junction had 2 bases not matched to a gene; V was cut back by 2 bases and J by 4 bases. The CDR3 is 14 residues long. Germline V CDR1 and CDR2: KGHSH, LQKENI. In DNA form, the CDR3 reads TGTGCCAGCTCACCAGGACAGGGGCCCTATGGCTACACCTTC. It yields the protein CASSPGQGPYGYTF. Complete variable domain (other parts from reference TRBV18 and TRBJ1-2): NAGVMQNPRHLVRRRGQEARLRCSPMKGHSHVYWYRQLPEEGLKFMVYLQKENIIDESGMPKERFSAEFPKEGPSILRIQQVVRGDSAAYFCASSPGQGPYGYTFGSGTRLTVV.

CDR3 coding DNA: TGTGCCAGCAGCCGGACAGGGGATACCTACAATGAGCAGTTCTTC. Translated, it gives CASSRTGDTYNEQFF. The chain links TRBV5-5 to TRBJ2-1, with 9 bases identical to TRBD1. This CDR3 contains 15 residues. Losses at the gene ends were 4 bases for V and 2 bases for J; bases not matched to a gene: 4. CDR1 is SGHKS and CDR2 is YYEKEE in the germline V gene (reference sequence).

The chain is built from TRBV30 and TRBJ2-7; 8 nucleotides agree with TRBD1. The length of the CDR3 is 13 residues. Unmatched junction bases numbered 4, after V lost 2 bases and J lost 4 bases. CDR1 and CDR2 (germline): GTSNPN, SVGIG (reference sequence). CDR3 sequence (DNA): TGTGCCTGGAGTTGTACAGGGGGTTACGAGCAGTACTTC. Translated, it gives CAWSCTGGYEQYF.

This clone was seen only a few times. The genes are TRBV11-2 and TRBJ2-2; the match to TRBD2 covers 11 bases. Losses at the gene ends were 5 bases for V and 0 bases for J; bases not matched to a gene: 8. Germline V gene data show CDR1 as SGHAT and CDR2 as FQNNGV. This CDR3 spans 18 amino acids. The CDR3 DNA follows: TGTGCCAGCAGCCCTAGAGGGACTAGCGGAACGAACACCGGGGAGCTGTTTTTT. Translated: CASSPRGTSGTNTGELFF.

The rearrangement joins TRBV19 to TRBJ2-5; 12 bases agree with TRBD2. The junction had 10 bases not matched to a gene; V was cut back by 4 bases and J by 1 base. This CDR3 contains 18 residues. Per the germline V gene, CDR1 is LNHDA and CDR2 is SQIVND (reference sequence). The CDR3 loop is CASSKSRRTSGVQETQYF. The CDR3 nucleotides read TGTGCCAGTAGTAAATCCCGGAGGACTAGCGGGGTCCAAGAGACCCAGTACTTC.

This rearrangement joins TRBV28 to TRBJ1-3; a weak D match, TRBD1 (6 bases). CDR3 length: 16 amino acids. The germline V gene encodes CDR1 MDHEN and CDR2 SYDVKM. Trimming took off 6 bases at V and 2 bases at J, with 17 bases between the two ends. CDR3 bases: TGTGCCAGCAGCCGGGGGGGGCAGTCAACTGGAAACACCATATATTTT. Translated, it gives CASSRGGQSTGNTIYF.

The rearrangement joins TRBV28 to TRBJ1-1; D might be TRBD1 (5 bases). Trimming pared 6 bases from V and 3 bases from J, leaving 11 bases between. The CDR3 covers 13 residues. CDR1 and CDR2 (germline): MDHEN, SYDVKM. CDR3 sequence (DNA): TGTGCCAGCAGCTATGTCAGGGACACTGAAGCTTTCTTT. Its protein product is CASSYVRDTEAFF.

The chain links TRBV20-1 to TRBJ2-5; D is unresolved. V gave up 5 bases and J gave up 4 bases, with 8 bases separating them. The V gene's germline CDR1 is DFQATT and CDR2 SNEGSKA (reference sequence). This CDR3 spans 11 amino acids. The CDR3 spells CSAFSSETQYF. The CDR3 DNA follows: TGCAGTGCTTTTTCCTCAGAGACCCAGTACTTC.

The chain links TRBV7-9 to TRBJ2-5; a weak D match, TRBD1 (6 bases). Germline V lookup: CDR1 SEHNR, CDR2 FQNEAQ (reference sequence). The V end lost 8 bases, the J end lost 7 bases, and 17 bases lay between the germline ends. The CDR3 is 13 amino acids. CDR3 region: CASVQGGVGTQYF. The CDR3 DNA sequence: TGTGCCAGCGTACAGGGTGGGGTTGGGACCCAGTACTTC.

DNA of the CDR3: TGCGCCAGCAGCTTGGATTCGGGGAACCAGGCTAATACGCAGTATTTT. Translating gives CASSLDSGNQANTQYF. This sequence joins TRBV5-1 and TRBJ2-3; a weak D match, TRBD2 (5 bases). The V end lost 0 bases, the J end lost 7 bases, and 18 bases lay between the germline ends. Germline-derived CDR1 and CDR2 are SGHRS and YFSETQ. The length of the CDR3 is 16 residues.

This clone was observed a few times. The CDR3 DNA reads TGTGCCAGCAGTCCCAGCGGGAGGGGGGACAATGAGCAGTTCTTC. Translated: CASSPSGRGDNEQFF. The chain carries TRBV25-1 and TRBJ2-1, with 10 bases lining up with TRBD2. Per germline, CDR1 MGHDK and CDR2 SYGVNS. This CDR3 is built from 15 residues. V was pared by 5 bases and J by 5 bases, with 6 bases of the junction left unmatched.

The rearrangement links TRBV29-1 to TRBJ2-6; TRBD2 is a possible D gene (6 bases). This CDR3 region has 15 residues. The germline V gene has CDR1 SQVTM and CDR2 ANQGSEA. Trimming left V 6 bases short and J 0 bases short, with 12 bases between. CDR3 sequence: CSVGLLPSGANVLTF. In nucleotides, the CDR3 is TGCAGCGTGGGACTTCTCCCCTCTGGGGCCAACGTCCTGACTTTC.